This note documents a single TCR beta chain sequence. Participant ages covered about 18 to 95 years across 25 or so US areas. Clinical history as reported by participants underpinned cohort assignment. The data originate from a study of blood T cell repertoires in COVID-19. Study-level information: T cells, B-cell-depleted T cells, or PBMCs supplied cDNA or gDNA.

As processed by the authors: Reference gene primer amplification in the assay estimated nucleated cell counts. The assay was immunoSEQ multiplex PCR, and TCRdb's table has in-frame clones only and misses some. That table is the source of V, J and clone size, and D and trimming were worked out from the DNA. The data contain under 300,000 clones, around nine tenths of them singletons. The TCR originated in a middle-aged woman who had recovered from COVID-19. The sample was PBMCs or T cells enriched from blood (not recorded which).

The CDR3 DNA follows: TGTGCCAGCAGCCCGGGACTAGCGGGAGCTACAGATACGCAGTATTTT. It translates to CASSPGLAGATDTQYF. The chain couples TRBV7-2 to TRBJ2-3, with TRBD2 matching 14 bases. J gave up 3 bases and V 5 bases, and 4 bases lay outside the gene matches. The germline gives CDR1 SGHTA, CDR2 FQGNSA. The CDR3 length is 16 residues.